Below are 4 T cell receptor beta chains sequenced from a single sample in a study of cytotoxic CD8 clonotypes in ibrutinib-treated CLL. Sequencing was performed with immunoSEQ multiplex PCR; in TCRdb, only in-frame clones are kept and a portion is missing. Among around 140,000 clones listed, approximately 77% were seen once. The sequencing used PBMCs, collected after 12 months of ibrutinib treatment. The origin of the receptors is a human donor with chronic lymphocytic leukemia.

This clone was picked up a small number of times. The V call is TRBV7-2, the J call TRBJ1-3; 8 nucleotides line up with TRBD1. CDR1 and CDR2 from the germline V gene are SGHTA and FQGNSA. The junction had 6 bases not matched to a gene; V was cut back by 5 bases and J by 0 bases. The CDR3 sequence is 16 residues long. The CDR3 protein is CASSPRTGRSGNTIYF. In nucleotides, the CDR3 is TGTGCCAGCAGCCCCCGGACAGGGCGCTCTGGAAACACCATATATTTT.

The rearrangement links TRBV2 to TRBJ2-7; TRBD2 might be the D (7 bases). The CDR3 is 16 amino acids. Germline values: CDR1 SNHLY, CDR2 FYNNEI. V was pared by 1 base and J by 3 bases, with 16 bases between. CDR3 coding DNA: TGTGCCAGCAGTGAAGGGAGGGGGAGGGCCCGCTACGAGCAGTACTTC. As protein: CASSEGRGRARYEQYF.

The chain links TRBV9 to TRBJ1-3; 7 positions agree with TRBD1. Germline V gene sequence: CDR1 SGDLS, CDR2 YYNGEE. V dropped 0 bases and J dropped 4; count of bases not matched to a gene: 4. This CDR3 region has 15 residues. The CDR3 coding sequence is TGTGCCAGCAGCGTAGGGGGGACAGCCGGAAACACCATATATTTT. Its translation: CASSVGGTAGNTIYF. The full variable domain, in which reference TRBV9 and TRBJ1-3 provide the parts outside the CDR3, is DSGVTQTPKHLITATGQRVTLRCSPRSGDLSVYWYQQSLDQGLQFLIQYYNGEERAKGNILERFSAQQFPDLHSELNLSSLELGDSALYFCASSVGGTAGNTIYFGEGSWLTVV.

V usage is TRBV6-5 and J usage is TRBJ2-1; 11 bases align to TRBD2. The CDR3 extends over 15 amino acids. V was pared by 6 bases and J by 6 bases, with 7 bases of the junction left unmatched. Per the germline V gene, CDR1 is MNHEY and CDR2 is SVGAGI. The CDR3 spells CASSPLAGGGNEQFF. The DNA of the CDR3 is TGTGCCAGCAGCCCCCTAGCGGGAGGAGGCAATGAGCAGTTCTTC.